A single sample gave rise to the 13 T cell receptor beta chains below, sequenced in a study of OX40 agonist ivuxolimab in advanced cancers. Method: immunoSEQ multiplex PCR; TCRdb's copy keeps in-frame clones and lacks some. Of some 65,000 clones listed, about three quarters are singletons. Sequences were derived from CD4+ or CD8+ T cells sorted from blood, sampled in a trial of the OX40 agonist ivuxolimab. Receptors were obtained from an adult with an advanced solid tumor such as melanoma, head and neck, liver or kidney cancer.

This clone was seen a few times. The rearrangement links TRBV5-1 to TRBJ2-7; TRBD2 matches 8 bases. The CDR3 runs to 14 residues. CDR1 is SGHRS and CDR2 is YFSETQ in the germline V gene. With 0 bases clipped from V and 2 bases from J, the junction kept 1 base outside the gene matches. The CDR3 spells CASSLGSGTYEQYF. For the CDR3, the DNA is TGCGCCAGCAGCTTGGGTAGCGGGACCTACGAGCAGTACTTC.

V is TRBV30 and J is TRBJ1-3; the D is unclear. This CDR3 has 12 residues. Germline V gene data show CDR1 as GTSNPN and CDR2 as SVGIG (reference sequence). V was pared by 0 bases and J by 3 bases, with 3 bases between. As DNA, the CDR3 is TGTGCCTGGAGTGTATTTGGAAACACCATATATTTT. Its protein product is CAWSVFGNTIYF.

The gene calls are TRBV7-9 and TRBJ2-3, with D possibly being TRBD1 (6 bases). From germline, CDR1 is SEHNR and CDR2 FQNEAQ (reference sequence). This CDR3 comprises 18 residues. V lost 0 bases and J 6 bases, leaving 22 bases between the germline ends. In nucleotides, the CDR3 is TGTGCCAGCAGCTTAGCCATAGGGGGTGGCGGAGTCTGGGATACGCAGTATTTT. It yields the protein CASSLAIGGGGVWDTQYF.

In this sample, this clone turned up a few times. The V and J genes are TRBV6-1 and TRBJ1-5, with TRBD1 identical over 7 bases. CDR3 length: 13 amino acids. The ends lost 4 bases at V and 5 bases at J; junction bases unmatched: 2. The germline V gene has CDR1 MNHNS and CDR2 SASEGT. The CDR3 loop is CASSGQGYQPQHF. CDR3 bases: TGTGCCAGCAGTGGACAGGGATATCAGCCCCAGCATTTT.

This rearrangement joins TRBV6-1 to TRBJ1-6; D is unresolved. The germline CDR1 and CDR2 sequences are MNHNS and SASEGT. V was clipped by 3 bases and J by 8 bases, with 8 bases between them. The CDR3 extends over 13 amino acids. The CDR3 loop reads CASSDQRDSPLHF. CDR3 sequence (DNA): TGTGCCAGCAGTGACCAGAGAGATTCACCCCTCCACTTT.

V usage is TRBV5-1 and J usage is TRBJ1-2, with TRBD1 identical over 10 bases. The junction had 7 bases not matched to a gene; V was cut back by 0 bases and J by 2 bases. Germline lookup yields CDR1 SGHRS and CDR2 YFSETQ. CDR3 length equals 17 residues. In DNA form, the CDR3 reads TGCGCCAGCAGCTTGGATACGGGACAGGGGCAAAACTATGGCTACACCTTC. This encodes CASSLDTGQGQNYGYTF.

The chain combines TRBV19 with TRBJ2-7, with 7 nucleotides matching TRBD1. Germline CDR1 is LNHDA and CDR2 is SQIVND (reference sequence). The CDR3 is 16 residues long. Unmatched junction bases numbered 9, after V lost 2 bases and J lost 2 bases. The CDR3, as DNA: TGTGCCAGTAGTATAAGGGGTGGTCAGGGGGCCTACGAGCAGTACTTC. Translated: CASSIRGGQGAYEQYF.

The chain joins TRBV20-1 to TRBJ1-2, with D unclear. CDR1 is DFQATT, CDR2 SNEGSKA, per germline (reference sequence). V gave up 5 bases and J gave up 0 bases, with 4 bases separating them. CDR3 size: 11 residues. The CDR3 is CSAASNYGYTF. The CDR3 DNA is TGCAGTGCTGCCTCTAACTATGGCTACACCTTC.

This clone was picked up a small number of times. The rearrangement links TRBV7-2 to TRBJ2-1; D tentatively fits TRBD1 or TRBD2 (5 bases each). Per germline, CDR1 SGHTA and CDR2 FQGNSA. The CDR3 is made up of 15 amino acids. Between the trimmed V and J ends, which lost 1 base and 2 bases, there was a span of 9 bases. In nucleotides, the CDR3 is TGTGCCAGCAGCTTAGGAGGGACCACCTACAATGAGCAGTTCTTC. Translation: CASSLGGTTYNEQFF.

This chain uses TRBV6-5 with TRBJ2-1; D gene uncertain. The CDR3 length is 14 residues. The germline V and J ends were trimmed by 6 bases and 3 bases, with 12 bases remaining between them. Germline lookup yields CDR1 MNHEY and CDR2 SVGAGI. The CDR3, as DNA: TGTGCCAGCAGGCCAACGGCCGGCTACAATGAGCAGTTCTTC. Translating it yields CASRPTAGYNEQFF.

The CDR3 loop is CAWSRFPLSYEQYF. The CDR3 region has the DNA TGTGCCTGGTCCAGGTTTCCCCTCTCTTACGAGCAGTACTTC. V is TRBV30 and J is TRBJ2-7; D call uncertain. The CDR3 contains 14 residues. Trimming left V 5 bases short and J 4 bases short, with 18 bases between. The germline V gene has CDR1 GTSNPN and CDR2 SVGIG (reference sequence). Variable domain in full (rest from reference TRBV30 and TRBJ2-7): SQTIHQWPATLVQPVGSPLSLECTVEGTSNPNLYWYRQAAGRGLQLLFYSVGIGQISSEVPQNLSASRPQDRQFILSSKKLLLSDSGFYLCAWSRFPLSYEQYFGPGTRLTVT.

The J gene is TRBJ1-1, the V gene TRBV5-1; no reliable D call. In germline, CDR1 is SGHRS, CDR2 YFSETQ. V lost 2 bases to trimming and J lost 4 bases, with 15 bases between them. This CDR3 is built from 15 residues. CDR3 bases: TGCGCCAGCAGCTTTGACGGTTCTCTGGGCACTGAAGCTTTCTTT. It codes for CASSFDGSLGTEAFF. Complete variable domain (other parts from reference TRBV5-1 and TRBJ1-1): KAGVTQTPRYLIKTRGQQVTLSCSPISGHRSVSWYQQTPGQGLQFLFEYFSETQRNKGNFPGRFSGRQFSNSRSEMNVSTLELGDSALYLCASSFDGSLGTEAFFGQGTRLTVV.

The chain has TRBV7-9 and TRBJ2-1; no firm D call. Trimming removed 5 bases from V and 5 bases from J, with 4 bases in between. Per the germline V gene, CDR1 is SEHNR and CDR2 is FQNEAQ (reference sequence). There are 11 residues in the CDR3. CDR3 nucleotide sequence: TGTGCCAGCAGCCCGGACAATGAGCAGTTCTTC. Its translation: CASSPDNEQFF.